These T cell receptor beta chains were read from a single sample in a study of regulatory T cells in long-lasting Graves disease. TCRdb reprocessed the multiplex PCR reads via MiXCR and lists one record per CDR3 protein. The sample includes roughly 420,000 distinct CDR3 sequences, about 15% seen only once; the top ten take 20% to 25%. These sequences were also reported in another study, on T cells in Graves' hyperthyroidism and ophthalmopathy.

This material consisted of peripheral blood mononuclear cells (PBMCs), taken at new diagnosis, from a patient treated with antithyroid drugs. Source of these receptors: a woman younger than 35 with Graves disease. Both conserved end residues are part of each CDR3.

V	J	CDR3
TRBV7-2	TRBJ1-6	CASSLGTGGSPLHF
TRBV9	TRBJ2-1	CASSERLATYNEQFF
TRBV3-1	TRBJ2-4	CASRQGQGKNIQYF
TRBV5-4	TRBJ2-3	CASSTGGPDTQYF
TRBV18	TRBJ2-1	CASSPPSRTANFNEQFF
TRBV19	TRBJ2-6	CASLDRRNSGANVLTF
TRBV20-1	TRBJ2-1	CSARVTQRLAGTLPYNEQFF
TRBV11-2	TRBJ2-1	CASSLYGGRDNEQFF
TRBV12-3/TRBV12-4	TRBJ2-1	CASSSSGGAYNEQFF
TRBV6-1	TRBJ1-5	CATMRQGEGNQPQHF
TRBV24-1	TRBJ2-1	CATSEPGTGTNEQFF
TRBV7-8	TRBJ2-7	CASSLRGTRSSYEQYF
TRBV10-3	TRBJ1-1	CAIGPRPGTGDYEAFF
TRBV7-2	TRBJ2-3	CASIGQPGLADTQYF
TRBV28	TRBJ2-7	CASYTRGESSYEQYF
TRBV4-3	TRBJ2-5	CASSRNRGTSGGETQYF
TRBV28	TRBJ2-5	CASSFGLQETQYF
TRBV3-1	TRBJ2-1	CASSLRTGPINEQFF